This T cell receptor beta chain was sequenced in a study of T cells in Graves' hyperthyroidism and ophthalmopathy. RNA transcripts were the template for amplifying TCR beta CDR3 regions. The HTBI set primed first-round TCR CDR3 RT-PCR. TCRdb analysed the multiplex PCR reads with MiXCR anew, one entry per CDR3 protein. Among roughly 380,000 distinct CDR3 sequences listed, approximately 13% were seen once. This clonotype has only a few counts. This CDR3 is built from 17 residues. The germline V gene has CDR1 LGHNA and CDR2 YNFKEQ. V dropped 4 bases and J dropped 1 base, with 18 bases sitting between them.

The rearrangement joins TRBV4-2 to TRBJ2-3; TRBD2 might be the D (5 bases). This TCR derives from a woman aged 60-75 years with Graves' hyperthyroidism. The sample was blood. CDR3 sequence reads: CASSLRRDYLGTDTQYF. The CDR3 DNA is TGTGCCAGCAGCCTCCGAAGAGACTATCTGGGCACAGATACGCAGTATTTT.